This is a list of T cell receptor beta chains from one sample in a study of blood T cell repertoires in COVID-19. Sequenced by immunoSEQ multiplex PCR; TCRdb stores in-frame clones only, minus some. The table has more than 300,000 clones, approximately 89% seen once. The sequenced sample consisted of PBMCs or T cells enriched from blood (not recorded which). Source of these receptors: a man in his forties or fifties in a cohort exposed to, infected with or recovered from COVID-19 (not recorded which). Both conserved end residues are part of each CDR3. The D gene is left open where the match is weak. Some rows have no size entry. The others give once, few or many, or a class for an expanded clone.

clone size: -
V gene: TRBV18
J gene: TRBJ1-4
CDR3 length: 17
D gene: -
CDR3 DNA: TGTGCCAGCTCACCCATGGGCCGTTCTGCAACTAATGAAAAACTGTTTTTT
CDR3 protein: CASSPMGRSATNEKLFF

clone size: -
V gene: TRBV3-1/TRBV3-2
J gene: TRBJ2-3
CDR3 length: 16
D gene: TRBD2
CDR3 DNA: TGTGCCAGCAGCCAAGAAAGCGGGAGCCGCACAGATACGCAGTATTTT
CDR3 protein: CASSQESGSRTDTQYF

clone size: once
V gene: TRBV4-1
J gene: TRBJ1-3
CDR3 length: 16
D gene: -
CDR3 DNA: TGCGCCAGCAGCCATAGACCCCAGGAATCTGGAAACACCATATATTTT
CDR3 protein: CASSHRPQESGNTIYF

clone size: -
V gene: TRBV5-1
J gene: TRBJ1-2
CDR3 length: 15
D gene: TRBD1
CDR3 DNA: TGCGCCAGCAGCGGCCGGGACAGTTCGATTGATGGCTACACCTTC
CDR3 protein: CASSGRDSSIDGYTF

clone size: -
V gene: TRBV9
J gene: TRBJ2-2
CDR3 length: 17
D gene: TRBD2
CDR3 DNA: TGTGCCAGCAGTCTTCATAGCGGGAACGCCAACACCGGGGAGCTGTTTTTT
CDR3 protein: CASSLHSGNANTGELFF

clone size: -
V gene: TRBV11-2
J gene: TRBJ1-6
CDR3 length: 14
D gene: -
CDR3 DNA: TGTGCCAGCAGCTTAAGAGGAGATAATTCACCCCTCCACTTT
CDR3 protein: CASSLRGDNSPLHF

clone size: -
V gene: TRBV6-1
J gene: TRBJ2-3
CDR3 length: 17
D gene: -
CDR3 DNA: TGTGCCAGCAGTGAATTTATACTAGCAAGGGGCACAGATACGCAGTATTTT
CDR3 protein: CASSEFILARGTDTQYF

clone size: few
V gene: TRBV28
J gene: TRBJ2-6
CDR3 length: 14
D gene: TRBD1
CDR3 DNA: TGTGCCAGCCACGGGACAGCTGGGGCCAACGTCCTGACTTTC
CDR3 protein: CASHGTAGANVLTF

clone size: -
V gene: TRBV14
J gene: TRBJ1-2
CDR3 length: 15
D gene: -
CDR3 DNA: TGTGCCAGCAGCCGAGGTCAGCCCACAATCTATGGCTACACCTTC
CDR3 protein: CASSRGQPTIYGYTF

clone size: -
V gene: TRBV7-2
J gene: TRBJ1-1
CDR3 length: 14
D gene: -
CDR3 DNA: TGTGCCAGCAGCTTACCAGGGGCTCGCACTGAAGCTTTCTTT
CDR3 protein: CASSLPGARTEAFF

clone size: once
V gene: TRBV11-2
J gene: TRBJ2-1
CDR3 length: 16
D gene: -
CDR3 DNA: TGTGCCAGCAGCGGGGTAGAGCGGGCAGCTTACAATGAGCAGTTCTTC
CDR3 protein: CASSGVERAAYNEQFF

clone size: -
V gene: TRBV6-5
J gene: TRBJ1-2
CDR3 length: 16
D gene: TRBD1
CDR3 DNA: TGTGCCAGCAGTTACTCGGGGGACAGGGGCGGCTATGGCTACACCTTC
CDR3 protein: CASSYSGDRGGYGYTF

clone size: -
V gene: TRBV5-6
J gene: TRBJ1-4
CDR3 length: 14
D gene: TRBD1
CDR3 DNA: TGTGCCAGCAATATCGGGACAGCTAATGAAAAACTGTTTTTT
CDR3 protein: CASNIGTANEKLFF

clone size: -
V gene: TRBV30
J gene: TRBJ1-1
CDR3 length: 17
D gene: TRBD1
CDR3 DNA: TGTGCCTGGAGTGTACAGGGGGCCTACACTATGAACACTGAAGCTTTCTTT
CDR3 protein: CAWSVQGAYTMNTEAFF

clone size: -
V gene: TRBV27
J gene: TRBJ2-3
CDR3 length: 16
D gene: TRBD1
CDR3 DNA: TGTGCCAGCAGTTCCGGGACAGGGGGAGATGTGGATACGCAGTATTTT
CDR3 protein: CASSSGTGGDVDTQYF

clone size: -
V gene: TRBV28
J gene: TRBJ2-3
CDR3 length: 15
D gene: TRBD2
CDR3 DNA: TGTGCCAGCAGTTTGTGGCGGGAGTATTCAGATACGCAGTATTTT
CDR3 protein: CASSLWREYSDTQYF

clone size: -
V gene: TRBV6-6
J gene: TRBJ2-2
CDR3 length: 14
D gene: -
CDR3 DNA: TGTGCCAGCAGCTACAGGGAGGAGGGCGGGGAGCTGTTTTTT
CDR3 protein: CASSYREEGGELFF

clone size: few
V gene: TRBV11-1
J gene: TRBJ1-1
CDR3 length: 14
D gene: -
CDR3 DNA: TGTGCCAGCAGCTTAGGGCGGGCAAACACTGAAGCTTTCTTT
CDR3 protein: CASSLGRANTEAFF

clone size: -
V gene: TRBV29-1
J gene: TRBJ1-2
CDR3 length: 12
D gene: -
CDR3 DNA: TGCAGCGTCGAACGGGGAGACTATGGCTACACCTTC
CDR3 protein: CSVERGDYGYTF